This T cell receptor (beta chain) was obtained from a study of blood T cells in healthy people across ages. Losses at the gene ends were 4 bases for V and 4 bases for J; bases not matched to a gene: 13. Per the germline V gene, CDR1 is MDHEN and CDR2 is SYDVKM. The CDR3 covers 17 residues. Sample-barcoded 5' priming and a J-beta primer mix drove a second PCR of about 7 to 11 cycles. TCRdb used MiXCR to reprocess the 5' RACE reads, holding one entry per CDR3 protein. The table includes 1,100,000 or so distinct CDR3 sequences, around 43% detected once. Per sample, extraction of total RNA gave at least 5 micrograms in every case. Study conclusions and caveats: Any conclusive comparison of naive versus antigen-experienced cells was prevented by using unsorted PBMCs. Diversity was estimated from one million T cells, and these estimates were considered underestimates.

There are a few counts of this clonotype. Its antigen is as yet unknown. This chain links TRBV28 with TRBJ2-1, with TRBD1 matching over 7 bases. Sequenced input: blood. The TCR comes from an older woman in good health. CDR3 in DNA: TGTGCCAGCAGTTCACCCGTTTTTTGGACAGGATACAATGAGCAGTTCTTC. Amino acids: CASSSPVFWTGYNEQFF.